The TCR beta chain described here comes from a study of OX40 agonist ivuxolimab in advanced cancers. The wider study: Patients received ivuxolimab, an agonistic anti-OX40 (CD134) antibody. The mean age was 60 years, ranging from about 20 to 79, with approximately 83% of participants male.

With regard to this clone: Its antigen is unidentified.

The protocol was immunoSEQ multiplex PCR, while the TCRdb copy is restricted to in-frame clones and leaves out a portion. This table has 65,000 to 80,000 clones, 84% appearing once. CDR1 LNHDA and CDR2 SQIVND come from the germline V gene (reference sequence). CDR3 length: 14 amino acids. Trimming cost V 7 bases and J 3 bases, with 13 bases left between them. Findings and limits, study-wide: More expanded clones were seen, on average, in CD8+ T cells than in CD4+. The work left the antigen specificity of expanded peripheral T cells undetermined.

The J gene is TRBJ1-3, the V gene TRBV19; no clear D gene. The sample consisted of CD4+ or CD8+ T cells sorted from blood, taken in a trial of the OX40 agonist ivuxolimab. The clonotype was recovered from an adult with an advanced solid tumor such as melanoma, head and neck, liver or kidney cancer. The DNA of the CDR3 is TGTGCCAGTATAAAAGGGAATTATGGAAACACCATATATTTT. Translating gives CASIKGNYGNTIYF.